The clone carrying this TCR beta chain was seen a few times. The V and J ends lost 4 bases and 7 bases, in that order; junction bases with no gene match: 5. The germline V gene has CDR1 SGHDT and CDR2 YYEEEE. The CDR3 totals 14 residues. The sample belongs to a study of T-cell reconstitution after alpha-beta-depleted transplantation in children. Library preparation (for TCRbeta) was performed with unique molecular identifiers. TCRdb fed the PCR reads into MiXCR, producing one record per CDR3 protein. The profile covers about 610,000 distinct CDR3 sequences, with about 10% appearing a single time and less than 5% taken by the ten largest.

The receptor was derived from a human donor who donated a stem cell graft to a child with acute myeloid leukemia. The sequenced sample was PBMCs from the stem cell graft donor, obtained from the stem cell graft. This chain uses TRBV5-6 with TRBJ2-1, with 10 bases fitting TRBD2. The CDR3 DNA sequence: TGTGCCAGCAGCCGGGGACTAGCGTGGAATGAGCAGTTCTTC. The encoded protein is CASSRGLAWNEQFF.